This section outlines one T cell receptor (beta chain) sequence together with its context. This specimen comes from a study of cytomegalovirus exposure and HLA in healthy donors. PCR was performed using 60 Vbeta and 13 Jbeta primers. Here immunoSEQ multiplex PCR was the method, and the copy in TCRdb shows in-frame clones only, minus some. The sample holds 150,000 or so clones, approximately 80% seen once. Sequenced material: PBMCs. The TCR sequence derives from a man aged 45-65 years in good health and CMV-seropositive.

The CDR3 spells CASSLERGQGDGYTF. The CDR3 DNA follows: TGTGCCAGCAGTTTAGAGCGGGGACAGGGTGATGGCTACACCTTC. The rearrangement joins TRBV27 to TRBJ1-2; TRBD1 agrees at 9 bases. CDR3 size: 15 residues. In germline, CDR1 is MNHEY, CDR2 SMNVEV (reference sequence). The V gene end was trimmed by 2 bases and the J gene end by 6 bases; junction bases not matched to a gene: 7.